The clone carrying this T cell receptor (beta chain) showed up just a few times. Its antigen is unknown. The data belong to a study of T cell repertoires in cytomegalovirus infection. Study summary: Public TCR beta signatures provided an indication of both CMV infection and a matching HLA type. Study-wide findings and caveats: Summed frequency of public TCR beta families distinguished CMV carriers with the relevant HLA. HLA-C-restricted CMV-specific TCR beta clonotypes were dominant in the ex vivo response.

The CDR3 totals 14 residues. V was cut by 0 bases and J by 2 bases, with 7 bases left in between. CDR1 and CDR2 from the germline V gene are SGDLS and YYNGEE. TCRdb called the reads again in MiXCR, with one record for every CDR3 protein. The sample carries 450,000 to 600,000 distinct CDR3 sequences, 11% recorded once. Specimen: PBMCs. The rearrangement joins TRBV9 to TRBJ2-3, with unresolved D. This sequence originates from a human donor in good health (CMV status not recorded). Some clones in this sample may be carry-over from other donors' samples. CDR3 DNA sequence: TGTGCCAGCAGCGTAGTGTCCAACACAGATACGCAGTATTTT. It encodes CASSVVSNTDTQYF.